This record looks at one T cell receptor beta chain sequence and its context. This clone's antigen is unknown. No base qualities exist here, and no much larger clone lies one base off it. RNA was extracted using the RNeasy kit, and roughly 0.5 to 1 ug of the RNA was reverse transcribed with random hexamers. The immunoSEQ multiplex PCR assay, covering 54 Vbeta and 13 Jbeta segments, was used to amplify TCR beta CDR3 regions. PCR amplification bias was corrected by using a synthetic template baseline for primer optimization and computational correction. The source study handled its data this way. Only productive sequences were kept, with reads annotated to V, D and J genes according to IMGT and analyzed in immunoSEQ Analyzer. Clonality was computed as one minus Shannon entropy normalized by log2 of the number of productive unique sequences. Public and private clones were assessed among the 100 most prevalent clones of each patient and control. Susac-specific clones were defined as absent from healthy and MS cohorts, 850 to 1,300 published viral clones and other ImmuneACCESS disease sequences. TCRdb trimmed public reads at Q25 via fastp, called clones via MiXCR and kept in-frame beta chains. Entries are consolidated by CDR3 protein sequence, retaining the most common genes and DNA. TCRdb's processing, not the authors', yielded these V and J calls. This sample has 100,000 to 150,000 distinct CDR3 sequences in its table, and 94% of those were observed once. More than 0.09% of the sample goes to the ten largest clones.

High-throughput TCR beta sequencing profiled peripheral blood CD8+ and CD4+ T cells from healthy donors, Susac syndrome patients and multiple sclerosis patients. Healthy donors were age- and sex-matched controls. Bulk CD8+ and CD4+ T cells were purified magnetically by negative isolation, whereas CD8+ TEMRA cells were enriched by FACS. Blood was drawn into EDTA tubes, processed within 24 hours, and PBMCs were isolated by density gradient centrifugation. PBMCs intended for TCR sequencing were cryopreserved in liquid nitrogen and thawed later in a water bath at 37 degrees C. A purity of at least 90% was achieved for sorted or isolated CD4+, CD8+ and CD8+ TEMRA cells. Clipping removes 0 bases from V and 4 bases from J, with 9 as the unmatched junction base count. CDR1 and CDR2, looked up from the germline V gene, are SQVTM and ANQGSEA. Including cysteine and phenylalanine, the CDR3 has 16 amino acids. Only the CDR3 DNA is retained, 48 bases long and in frame from the first base.

This sample was taken from a study of CD8 T cells in Susac syndrome (dated by TCRdb to between 2017 and 2020). In the study overall: Whether CD8+ T cell activation and differentiation in Susac syndrome was antigen driven was tested using repertoire sequencing.

What the work shows at the level of the full study, not this receptor alone: The number of individuals in the TCR sequencing and HLA analysis was recognized as being relatively small.

Sample: CD4+ T cells from PBMCs. This chain joins TRBV29-1 to TRBJ2-1, with 7 bases aligning to TRBD2. The TCR comes from a human donor in good health. The sequence in DNA is TGCAGCGTTGAAGATCTAATGGGGGGGACTTACAATGAGCAGTTCTTC. The translation is CSVEDLMGGTYNEQFF.